This T cell receptor beta chain emerged from a study of OX40 agonist ivuxolimab in advanced cancers. The table came from immunoSEQ multiplex PCR; TCRdb's copy has only in-frame clones and leaves some out. This sample has roughly 60,000 clones, with 85% to 90% found just once. The sequenced sample was CD4+ or CD8+ T cells sorted from blood, obtained in a trial of the OX40 agonist ivuxolimab. This TCR was sampled from an adult with an advanced solid tumor such as melanoma, head and neck, liver or kidney cancer.

The CDR3 spells CASSLGGRGETQYF. CDR3 coding DNA: TGCGCCAGCAGCTTGGGGGGCCGGGGGGAGACCCAGTACTTC. This chain joins TRBV5-1 and TRBJ2-5, with D perhaps TRBD2 (6 bases). This CDR3 spans 14 amino acids. Germline-derived CDR1 and CDR2 are SGHRS and YFSETQ. The germline V and J ends were trimmed by 0 bases and 5 bases, with 11 bases remaining between them.